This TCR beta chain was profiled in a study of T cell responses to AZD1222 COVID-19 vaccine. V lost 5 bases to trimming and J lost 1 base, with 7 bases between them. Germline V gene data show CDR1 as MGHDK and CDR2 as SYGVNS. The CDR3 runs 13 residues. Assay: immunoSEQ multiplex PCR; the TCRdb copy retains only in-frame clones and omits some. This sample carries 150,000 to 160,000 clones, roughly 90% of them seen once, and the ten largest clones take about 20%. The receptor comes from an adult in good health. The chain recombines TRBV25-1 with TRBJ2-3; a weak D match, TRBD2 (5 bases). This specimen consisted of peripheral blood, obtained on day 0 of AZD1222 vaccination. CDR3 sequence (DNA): TGTGCCAGCAGTCACGGGGGCACAGATACGCAGTATTTT. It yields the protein CASSHGGTDTQYF.